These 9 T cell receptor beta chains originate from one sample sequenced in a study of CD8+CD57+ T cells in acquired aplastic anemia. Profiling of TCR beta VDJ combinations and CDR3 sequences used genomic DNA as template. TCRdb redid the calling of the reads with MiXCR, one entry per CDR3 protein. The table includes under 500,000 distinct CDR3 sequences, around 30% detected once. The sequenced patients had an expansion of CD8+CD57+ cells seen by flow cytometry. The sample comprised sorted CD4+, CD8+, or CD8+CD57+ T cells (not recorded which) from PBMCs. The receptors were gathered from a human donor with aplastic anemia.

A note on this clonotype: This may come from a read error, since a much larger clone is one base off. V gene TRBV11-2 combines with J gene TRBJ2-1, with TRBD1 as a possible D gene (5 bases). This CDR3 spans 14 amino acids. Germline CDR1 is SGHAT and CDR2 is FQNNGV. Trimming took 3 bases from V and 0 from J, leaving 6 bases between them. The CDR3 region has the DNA TGTGCCAGCAGCTTTGACAGCTCCTACAATGAGCAGTTCTTC. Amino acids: CASSFDSSYNEQFF. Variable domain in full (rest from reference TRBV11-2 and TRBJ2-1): EAGVAQSPRYKIIEKRQSVAFWCNPISGHATLYWYQQILGQGPKLLIQFQNNGVVDDSQLPKDRFSAERLKGVDSTLKIQPAKLEDSAVYLCASSFDSSYNEQFFGPGTRLTVL.

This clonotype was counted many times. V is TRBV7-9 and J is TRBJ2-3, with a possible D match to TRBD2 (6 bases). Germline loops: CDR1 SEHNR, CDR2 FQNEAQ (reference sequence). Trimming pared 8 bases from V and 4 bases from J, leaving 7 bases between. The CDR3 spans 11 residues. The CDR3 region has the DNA TGTGCCAGCGCGGGGTCAGATACGCAGTATTTT. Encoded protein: CASAGSDTQYF. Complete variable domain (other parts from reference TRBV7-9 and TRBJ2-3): DTGVSQNPRHKITKRGQNVTFRCDPISEHNRLYWYRQTLGQGPEFLTYFQNEAQLEKSRLLSDRFSAERPKGSFSTLEIQRTEQGDSAMYLCASAGSDTQYFGPGTRLTVL.

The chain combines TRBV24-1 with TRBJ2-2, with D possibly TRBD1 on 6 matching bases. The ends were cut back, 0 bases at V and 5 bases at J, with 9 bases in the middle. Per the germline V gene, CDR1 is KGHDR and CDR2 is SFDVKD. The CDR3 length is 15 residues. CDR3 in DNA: TGTGCCACCAGTGATTTGTCAGGGGAGACCGGGGAGCTGTTTTTT. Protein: CATSDLSGETGELFF.

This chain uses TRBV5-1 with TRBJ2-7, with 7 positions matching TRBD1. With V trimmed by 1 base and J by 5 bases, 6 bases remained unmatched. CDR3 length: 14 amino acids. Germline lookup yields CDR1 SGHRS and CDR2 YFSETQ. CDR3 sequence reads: CASSLTNRGHEQYF. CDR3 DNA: TGCGCCAGCAGCTTGACCAACAGGGGCCACGAGCAGTACTTC.

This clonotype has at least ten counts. For the CDR3, the DNA is TGTGCCATCAGTGAGTCGAGGGGACAGGAGAACACTGAAGCTTTCTTT. Translating gives CAISESRGQENTEAFF. The rearrangement joins TRBV10-3 to TRBJ1-1; 8 positions agree with TRBD1. CDR1 is ENHRY and CDR2 is SYGVKD in the germline V gene. The V segment lost 0 bases and the J segment 1 base; nucleotides outside the gene matches: 4. The CDR3 has 16 amino acids.

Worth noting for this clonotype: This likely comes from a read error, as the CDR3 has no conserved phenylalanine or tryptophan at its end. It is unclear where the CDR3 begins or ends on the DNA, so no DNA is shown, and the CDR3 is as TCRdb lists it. This CDR3 is CAISTQRE. The chain joins TRBV10-3 to TRBJ1-3. Germline values: CDR1 ENHRY, CDR2 SYGVKD. The CDR3 is 8 amino acids long, termini counted.

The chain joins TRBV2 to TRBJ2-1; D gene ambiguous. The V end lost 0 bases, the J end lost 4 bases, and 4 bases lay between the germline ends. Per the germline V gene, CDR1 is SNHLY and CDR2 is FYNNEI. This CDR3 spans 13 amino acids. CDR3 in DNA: TGTGCCAGCAGTGAAGCCACATACAATGAGCAGTTCTTC. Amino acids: CASSEATYNEQFF.

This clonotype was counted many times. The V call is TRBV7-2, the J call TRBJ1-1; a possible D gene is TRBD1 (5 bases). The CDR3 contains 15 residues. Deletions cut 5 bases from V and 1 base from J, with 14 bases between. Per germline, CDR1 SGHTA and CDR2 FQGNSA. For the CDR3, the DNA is TGTGCCAGCAGCACACGACAGAATACGAACACTGAAGCTTTCTTT. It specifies CASSTRQNTNTEAFF.

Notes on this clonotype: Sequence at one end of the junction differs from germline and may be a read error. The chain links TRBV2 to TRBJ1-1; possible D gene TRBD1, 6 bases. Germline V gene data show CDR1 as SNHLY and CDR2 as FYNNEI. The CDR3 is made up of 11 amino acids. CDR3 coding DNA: TGTGCCAGCAGTGGGACAGTTGAAGCTTTCTTC. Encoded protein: CASSGTVEAFF.